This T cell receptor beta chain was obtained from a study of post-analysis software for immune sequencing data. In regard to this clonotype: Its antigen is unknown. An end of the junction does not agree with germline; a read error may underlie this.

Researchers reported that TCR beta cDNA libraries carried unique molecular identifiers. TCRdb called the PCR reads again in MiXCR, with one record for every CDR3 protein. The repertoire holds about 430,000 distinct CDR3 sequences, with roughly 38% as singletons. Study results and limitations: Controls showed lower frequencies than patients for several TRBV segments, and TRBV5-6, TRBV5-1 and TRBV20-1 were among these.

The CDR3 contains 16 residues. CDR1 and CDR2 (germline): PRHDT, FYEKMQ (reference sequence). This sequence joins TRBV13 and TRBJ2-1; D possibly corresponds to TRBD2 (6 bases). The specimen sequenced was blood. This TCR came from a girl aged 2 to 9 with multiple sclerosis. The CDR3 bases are TGTGCCAGCAGCCCCTTGCTTGGCGGGGAGATAAATGAGCGGTTCTTC. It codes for CASSPLLGGEINERFF.